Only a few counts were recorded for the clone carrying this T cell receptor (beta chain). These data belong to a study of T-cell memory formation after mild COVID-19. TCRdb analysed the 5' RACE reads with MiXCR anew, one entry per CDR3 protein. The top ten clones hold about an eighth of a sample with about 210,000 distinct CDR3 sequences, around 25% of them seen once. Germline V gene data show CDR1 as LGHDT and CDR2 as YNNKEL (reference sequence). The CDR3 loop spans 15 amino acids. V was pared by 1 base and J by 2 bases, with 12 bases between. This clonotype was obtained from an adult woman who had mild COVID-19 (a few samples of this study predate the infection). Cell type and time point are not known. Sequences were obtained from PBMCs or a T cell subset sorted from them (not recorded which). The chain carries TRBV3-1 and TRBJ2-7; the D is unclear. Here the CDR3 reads CASSQVGSRTYEQYF. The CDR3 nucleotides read TGTGCCAGCAGCCAAGTCGGGTCAAGGACCTACGAGCAGTACTTC.